Listed below are T cell receptor beta chains from one sample, sequenced in a study of Tregs in tolerant kidney transplant recipients. TCRdb's copy holds only in-frame clones and misses some; the assay was immunoSEQ multiplex PCR. This repertoire shows around 98,000 clones, 93% found once; its top ten account for 0.46%. This material consisted of CD4+ T cells from blood, taken before the transplant. The receptors here all came from a human donor who received a combined kidney and bone marrow transplant. The CDR3 runs from the conserved cysteine through the conserved F or W. A D gene is named only where the DNA matches it firmly. Clone size is not always given. Where it is, it says once, few, many or a class for expanded clones.

>TRBJ2-1|.|TRBD2|TRBV18
TGTGCCAGCTCACCAATATTCCTAGCGGGGGGCTTCAATGAGCAGTTCTTC
CASSPIFLAGGFNEQFF
>TRBJ2-6|.|.|TRBV7-3
TGTGCCAGCAGCTTAGTCCCCCCACAAGTCTCTGGGGCCAACGTCCTGACTTTC
CASSLVPPQVSGANVLTF
>TRBJ1-2|.|.|TRBV4-2
TGTGCCAGCAGCCAAGCTCAGGCCTCCAATGGCTACACCTTC
CASSQAQASNGYTF
>TRBJ1-5|.|.|TRBV7-9
TGTGCCAGCAGCTTATCAGGGGCTAACAATCAGCCCCAGCATTTT
CASSLSGANNQPQHF
>TRBJ1-4|once|TRBD1|TRBV6-5
TGTGCCAGCAGACAAACAGGGGGTGAAAAACTGTTTTTT
CASRQTGGEKLFF
>TRBJ2-7|.|TRBD2|TRBV30
TGTGCCTGGAGTCCCCTAGCGGGGGGCTACGAGCAGTACTTC
CAWSPLAGGYEQYF
>TRBJ1-2|.|TRBD1|TRBV7-3
TGTGCCAGCAGCTTAAAAGACAGGGAAACTTGTGTCACCTTC
CASSLKDRETCVTF
>TRBJ1-1|.|TRBD1|TRBV7-9
TGTGCCAGCAGCTTAGATAAGTACAGGGGGCCCATGAACACTGAAGCTTTCTTT
CASSLDKYRGPMNTEAFF
>TRBJ1-2|.|TRBD1|TRBV6-5
TGTGCCAGCAGTTACTCCGGGCCAGGGGGCTATGGCTACACCTTC
CASSYSGPGGYGYTF
>TRBJ1-6|.|.|TRBV11-1
TGTGCCAGCAGCTTAGCGCGAGGAGGTCCAATTTCACCCCTCCACTTT
CASSLARGGPISPLHF
>TRBJ1-2|.|TRBD1|TRBV6-5
TGTGCCAGCAGTTTAACGGGACAGGAGCTCTATGGCTACACCTTC
CASSLTGQELYGYTF
>TRBJ1-3|once|TRBD1|TRBV7-6
TGTGCCAGCAGATTGACAGGGATTGGAAACACCATATATTTT
CASRLTGIGNTIYF
>TRBJ2-1|.|TRBD1|TRBV30
TGTGCCTGGACCTTCGCCAGACAGGGGGGCAATGAGCAGTTCTTC
CAWTFARQGGNEQFF
>TRBJ2-2|.|.|TRBV5-4
TGTGCCAGCAGATACCGACTGAACACCGGGGAGCTGTTTTTT
CASRYRLNTGELFF
>TRBJ2-7|.|TRBD1|TRBV20-1
TGCAGTGCAAAGACAGGGGACGAGCAGTACTTC
CSAKTGDEQYF
>TRBJ2-1|.|TRBD2|TRBV6-6
TGTGCCAGCAGTTACACGGCCGGGACTAACAACAATGAGCAGTTCTTC
CASSYTAGTNNNEQFF
>TRBJ2-3|.|.|TRBV6-1
TGTGCCAGCAGTGAAGGATTAGTTCGTGGAGATACGCAGTATTTT
CASSEGLVRGDTQYF
>TRBJ2-5|.|TRBD2|TRBV7-2
TGTGCCAGCAGCTTTCCGACTAGCGGGGGGCCGCAAGAGACCCAGTACTTC
CASSFPTSGGPQETQYF
>TRBJ1-4|few|TRBD1|TRBV5-4
TGTGCCAGCAGTCGGGACAGGAGAGAAAAACTGTTTTTT
CASSRDRREKLFF
>TRBJ1-6|.|TRBD1|TRBV27
TGTGCCAGCAGTCTCATACTCCCGACAGGGGCCTATAATTCCCCCCTCCACTTT
CASSLILPTGAYNSPLHF
>TRBJ2-7|once|.|TRBV6-6
TGTGCCAGCAGTCAACAGGGCTCCTACGAGCAGTACTTC
CASSQQGSYEQYF
>TRBJ2-3|.|TRBD1|TRBV30
TGTGCCTGGACCCGAGGGGGACAGGGGGGAGATACGCAGTATTTT
CAWTRGGQGGDTQYF
>TRBJ1-3|.|.|TRBV6-5
TGTGCCAGCAGGAGGACAGACTCTGGAAACACCATATATTTT
CASRRTDSGNTIYF
>TRBJ2-3|.|.|TRBV2
TGTGCCAGCAGTGAACCAGGGTTCGAAACAGATACGCAGTATTTT
CASSEPGFETDTQYF
>TRBJ2-7|.|TRBD2|TRBV7-9
TGTGCCAGCAGGCCAGGTGCGAGCGGGAGAGGGGAGCAGTACTTC
CASRPGASGRGEQYF
>TRBJ2-7|.|TRBD1|TRBV15
TGTGCCACCAGCAGAGGACAGGGCACCTACGAGCAGTACTTC
CATSRGQGTYEQYF
>TRBJ1-5|few|.|TRBV20-1
TGCAGTGCTAGAGCCGATCAGCCCCAGCATTTT
CSARADQPQHF
>TRBJ2-3|.|TRBD2|TRBV5-1
TGCGCCAGCAGTCTGATTCTAGCGGGGACCGGTAGCACAGATACGCAGTATTTT
CASSLILAGTGSTDTQYF
>TRBJ2-5|.|.|TRBV7-2
TGTGCCAGCAACCGGGGACTGCTAGAGACCCAGTACTTC
CASNRGLLETQYF
>TRBJ2-3|once|TRBD1|TRBV7-2
TGTGCCAGCAGCTGGGACAGAGGTGTCACAGATACGCAGTATTTT
CASSWDRGVTDTQYF
>TRBJ1-1|.|.|TRBV7-9
TGTGCCAGCAGCAGAGAACAGCTGGAAGCTTTCTTT
CASSREQLEAFF
>TRBJ1-2|.|.|TRBV27
TGTGCCAGCGCCGCAAGCTTAAACTATGGCTACACCTTC
CASAASLNYGYTF
>TRBJ1-2|.|TRBD1|TRBV19
TGTGCCAGTAGTTGGGACAGGGGGAACTATGGCTACACCTTC
CASSWDRGNYGYTF
>TRBJ2-5|.|TRBD2|TRBV30
TGTGCCTGGACCGTTGGGACTAGCGGGATTGTGACCCAGTACTTC
CAWTVGTSGIVTQYF
>TRBJ2-6|.|.|TRBV7-9
TGTGCCAGCAGACCAGGGATATCTGGGGCCAACGTCCTGACTTTC
CASRPGISGANVLTF
>TRBJ2-2|.|.|TRBV11-3
TGTGCCAGCAGCTTAGATCCTGGCAGGCCCGGAACCGGGGAGCTGTTTTTT
CASSLDPGRPGTGELFF
>TRBJ1-2|.|.|TRBV28
TGTGCCAGCAGTTCACCCCTTGGACATATCGGGTTCTACACCTTC
CASSSPLGHIGFYTF
>TRBJ1-2|.|.|TRBV6-6
TGTGCCAGCAGTGATCCGAACACAGAATTTTATGGCTACACCTTC
CASSDPNTEFYGYTF
>TRBJ1-2|.|.|TRBV5-1
TGCGCCAGCAGCCAGAGCCCGTGGGGGGATAACTATGGCTACACCTTC
CASSQSPWGDNYGYTF
>TRBJ2-3|.|TRBD2|TRBV2
TGTGCCAGCAGTGGACTAGCGGGAGGGCCTGGGGATACGCAGTATTTT
CASSGLAGGPGDTQYF
>TRBJ1-1|.|.|TRBV7-2
TGTGCCAGCAGCATGAGAATCACTGAAGCTTTCTTT
CASSMRITEAFF
>TRBJ2-7|.|TRBD2|TRBV5-1
TGCGCCAGCAGCGGAGGGACTAGCTCCTACGAGCAGTACTTC
CASSGGTSSYEQYF
>TRBJ1-1|.|.|TRBV30
TGTGCCTGGAGGAACTTCGGGAACACTGAAGCTTTCTTT
CAWRNFGNTEAFF
>TRBJ2-7|.|.|TRBV5-4
TGTGCCAGCAGCTTGAGAGCAGGGCTGTACGAGCAGTACTTC
CASSLRAGLYEQYF
>TRBJ2-1|.|.|TRBV2
TGTGCCAGCAGTGAGGAGTACTCCTCCTACAATGAGCAGTTCTTC
CASSEEYSSYNEQFF
>TRBJ2-1|.|.|TRBV5-4
TGTGCCAGCAGCTTGGGGGGACAAGTCTACAATGAGCAGTTCTTC
CASSLGGQVYNEQFF
>TRBJ1-6|.|TRBD1|TRBV28
TGTGCCACCGCGACCGGGACAGGTTATAATTCACCCCTCCACTTT
CATATGTGYNSPLHF
>TRBJ2-5|.|TRBD2|TRBV11-2
TGTGCCAGCAGCTTAGATTGGCGGGGGGACGGAGAGACCCAGTACTTC
CASSLDWRGDGETQYF
>TRBJ2-5|.|TRBD2|TRBV30
TGTGCCTTTAGCGGGCTGAAGACCCAGTACTTC
CAFSGLKTQYF
>TRBJ2-2|.|.|TRBV11-1
TGTGCCAGCAGCTCCAGGGTTAGCGGGGAGCTGTTTTTT
CASSSRVSGELFF
>TRBJ1-5|.|.|TRBV4-1
TGCGCCAGCAGCCATTCGCAGGATCGTCAGCCCCAGCATTTT
CASSHSQDRQPQHF
>TRBJ2-7|.|TRBD2|TRBV11-3
TGTGCCAGCAGGACTAGCGGGGACGAGCAGTACTTC
CASRTSGDEQYF
>TRBJ1-6|.|.|TRBV6-5
TGTGCCAGCAGCCGGGTTAGCTCCTATAATTCCCCCCTCCACTTT
CASSRVSSYNSPLHF
>TRBJ2-3|.|.|TRBV5-4
TGTGCCAGCAGCTTGGGCGGGGATACGCAGTATTTT
CASSLGGDTQYF
>TRBJ1-1|.|.|TRBV5-1
TGCGCCAGCAGCTCAGACACCGGCGACACTGAAGCTTTCTTT
CASSSDTGDTEAFF
>TRBJ1-2|.|.|TRBV29-1
TGCAGCGTCCCTTCCCCCGCGGTTTACTATGGCTACACCTTC
CSVPSPAVYYGYTF